The rows below give T cell receptor beta chains drawn from one sample of a study of shared clonotypes between healthy human individuals. Sequencing was performed with immunoSEQ multiplex PCR; in TCRdb, only in-frame clones are kept and a portion is missing. The sample consists of fewer than 1.8 million clones, around 98.5% of them appearing once. Source material: naive CD4+ T cells sorted from blood. These receptors were taken from a man between 25 and 39 years old in good health. Each CDR3 is given with its conserved first and last residue. D genes are given only for firm matches. For some rows the clone size is stated as once, few or many, or as a class when expanded; others skip it.

V,J,size,D,DNA,CDR3
TRBV5-1,TRBJ2-2,few,TRBD2,TGCGCCAGCAGCTTGGGGACTAGCGGGACCGGGGAGCTGTTTTTT,CASSLGTSGTGELFF
TRBV18,TRBJ2-7,NA,NA,TGTGCCAGCTCACCGCGGCAGGGAGTTATGTCGTCTTCCTACGAGCAGTACTTC,CASSPRQGVMSSSYEQYF
TRBV5-1,TRBJ2-7,NA,NA,TGCGCCAGCAGCCCGGAAGCGACCTACGAGCAGTACTTC,CASSPEATYEQYF
TRBV27,TRBJ2-5,NA,NA,TGTGCCAGCAGTTTACAGGGTACTTCGGAGACCCAGTACTTC,CASSLQGTSETQYF
TRBV2,TRBJ1-5,NA,NA,TGTGCCAGCACTACGGACAGCGGTAATCAGCCCCAGCATTTT,CASTTDSGNQPQHF
TRBV9,TRBJ2-3,NA,NA,TGTGCCAGCAGCACAGCTAGCACAGATACGCAGTATTTT,CASSTASTDTQYF
TRBV7-9,TRBJ2-5,NA,NA,TGTGCCAGCAGCTTAGATGACGGCCAGTACTTC,CASSLDDGQYF
TRBV5-6,TRBJ2-7,NA,NA,TGTGCCAGCAGCTTAGCGCAGGCCTACGAGCAGTACTTC,CASSLAQAYEQYF
TRBV28,TRBJ2-7,NA,NA,TGTGCCAGCAGGTCGCATCTAGACATCCGAGGGCCCTACGAGCAGTACTTC,CASRSHLDIRGPYEQYF
TRBV10-2,TRBJ2-1,NA,TRBD2,TGCGCCAGCAGTGATTGGGGACTAGCGGGATACAATGAGCAGTTCTTC,CASSDWGLAGYNEQFF
TRBV15,TRBJ2-7,NA,NA,TGTGCCACCAGCACTTTGAGGGAGCAGTACTTC,CATSTLREQYF
TRBV4-2,TRBJ1-5,NA,NA,TGTGCCAGCAGCCAAGTTCCTGGGGGCAATCAGCCCCAGCATTTT,CASSQVPGGNQPQHF
TRBV19,TRBJ2-7,NA,NA,TGTGCCAGTAGTACCCGCCGGGACGACTCCTACGAGCAGTACTTC,CASSTRRDDSYEQYF
TRBV5-5,TRBJ1-2,NA,NA,TGTGCCAGCAGCACGGGACCGATGACTAACTATGGCTACACCTTC,CASSTGPMTNYGYTF
TRBV5-5,TRBJ2-3,NA,NA,TGTGCCAGCAGCTTTTCCCTCACAGATACGCAGTATTTT,CASSFSLTDTQYF
TRBV5-1,TRBJ2-5,NA,NA,TGCGCCAGCAGCTTGGAAGGTGGTAGGGCTGAGGAGACCCAGTACTTC,CASSLEGGRAEETQYF
TRBV11-2,TRBJ1-4,once,NA,TGTGCCAGCAGCCGGGACTTGGCTAATGAAAAACTGTTTTTT,CASSRDLANEKLFF
TRBV2,TRBJ2-2,NA,NA,TGTGCCAGCAGTTGGGGGAGAGGCACCGGGGAGCTGTTTTTT,CASSWGRGTGELFF
TRBV19,TRBJ2-1,once,TRBD1,TGTGCCAGTAGTCAGAGGGGGCTCTCCTACAATGAGCAGTTCTTC,CASSQRGLSYNEQFF
TRBV7-9,TRBJ2-5,NA,NA,TGTGCCAGCGGAGAGATCAAGAGAGAGACCCAGTACTTC,CASGEIKRETQYF
TRBV7-9,TRBJ1-2,NA,NA,TGTGCCAGCAGCTTAGCAGAACAGGGCACTAACTATGGCTACACCTTC,CASSLAEQGTNYGYTF
TRBV18,TRBJ2-3,NA,TRBD2,TGTGCCAGCTCATCGACTAGCGGGAGGGTTGATACGCAGTATTTT,CASSSTSGRVDTQYF
TRBV7-3,TRBJ2-5,NA,NA,TGTGCCAGCAGCCCCGGTGGGGCAGCGAGAGGCCAAGAGACCCAGTACTTC,CASSPGGAARGQETQYF
TRBV28,TRBJ2-2,NA,NA,TGTGCCAGCAGTTTAAGGCTAGCTGGGGCCGGGGAGCTGTTTTTT,CASSLRLAGAGELFF
TRBV6-5,TRBJ1-4,NA,NA,TGTGCCAGCAGTTCGGGGGGGCAAAGTAAAAAACTGTTTTTT,CASSSGGQSKKLFF
TRBV18,TRBJ2-6,NA,NA,TGTGCCAGCTCACCCAGGACAGTACGGTCTGGGGCCAACGTCCTGACTTTC,CASSPRTVRSGANVLTF
TRBV18,TRBJ2-1,NA,TRBD1,TGTGCCACCGAGGGACAGGGTAGGCGTGATGAGCAGTTCTTC,CATEGQGRRDEQFF
TRBV5-4,TRBJ2-3,once,TRBD2,TGTGCCAGCAGCTTGGGCGGACTAGCGGGGGAATCCACAGATACGCAGTATTTT,CASSLGGLAGESTDTQYF
TRBV7-8,TRBJ1-3,NA,NA,TGTGCCAGCAGCTTACTCGGAAACACCATATATTTT,CASSLLGNTIYF
TRBV6-1,TRBJ2-7,NA,NA,TGTGCCAGTGATCCGGGCCCAAAGGAATACGAGCAGTACTTC,CASDPGPKEYEQYF
TRBV19,TRBJ2-6,once,NA,TGTGCCAGTAGCCGGACATCTGGGGCCAACGTCCTGACTTTC,CASSRTSGANVLTF